Shown below are 8 T cell receptor beta chains from a single sample sequenced in a study of blood T cell repertoires in COVID-19. Using immunoSEQ multiplex PCR, the repertoire was profiled, and TCRdb retains in-frame clones only, with some absent. This repertoire shows approximately 260,000 clones, around nine tenths found once; its top ten account for roughly 1.8%. Material for sequencing was PBMCs or T cells enriched from blood (not recorded which). These TCRs come from a woman in her sixties or seventies who had recovered from COVID-19.

J is TRBJ1-6 and V is TRBV3-1 (or the pseudogene TRBV3-2); 7 bases line up with TRBD1. The V segment lost 2 bases and the J segment 7 bases; nucleotides outside the gene matches: 2. Germline CDR1 LGHDT, CDR2 YNNKEL (reference sequence). This CDR3 has 14 residues. The CDR3 nucleotides read TGTGCCAGCAGCCAACGGGACAGCAATTCACCCCTCCACTTT. Its protein product is CASSQRDSNSPLHF.

The gene calls are TRBV4-2 and TRBJ2-7, with 7 bases aligning to TRBD2. This CDR3 is 14 amino acids long. V lost 4 bases and J lost 3; bases outside the gene matches: 6. CDR1 LGHNA and CDR2 YNFKEQ come from the germline V gene. The CDR3 DNA reads as TGTGCCAGCAGCCGAGAGAAGCGGGGCTACGAGCAGTACTTC. It codes for CASSREKRGYEQYF.

This chain uses TRBV30 with TRBJ2-7; D ambiguous. Germline values: CDR1 GTSNPN, CDR2 SVGIG (reference sequence). V was pared by 5 bases and J by 0 bases, with 8 bases between. The CDR3 totals 12 residues. The CDR3 here is CAWPGSSYEQYF. The CDR3 DNA reads as TGTGCCTGGCCCGGTTCCTCCTACGAGCAGTACTTC.

The rearrangement links TRBV9 to TRBJ1-1; 7 bases match TRBD1. Germline loops: CDR1 SGDLS, CDR2 YYNGEE. The J segment lost 3 bases and the V segment lost 0 bases, leaving 14 bases of the junction unmatched. This CDR3 comprises 18 residues. The CDR3, as DNA: TGTGCCAGCAGCGTAGGGCCCCCCTTCCAGGGGGAGGACACTGAAGCTTTCTTT. This sequence encodes CASSVGPPFQGEDTEAFF.

V usage is TRBV7-8 and J usage is TRBJ1-2, with 7 bases identical to TRBD1. The germline V gene has CDR1 SGHVS and CDR2 FQNEAQ. V trimming: 4 bases; J trimming: 0 bases; junction bases outside the gene matches: 2. This CDR3 contains 14 residues. The CDR3 DNA reads as TGTGCCAGCAGCTACGGACAGGCTAACTATGGCTACACCTTC. It yields the protein CASSYGQANYGYTF.

The chain couples TRBV7-3 to TRBJ1-1; D gene ambiguous. Germline CDR1 and CDR2: SGHTA and FQGTGA. With 2 bases removed from V and 3 bases from J, the gap between germline ends came to 10 bases. This CDR3 comprises 14 residues. This chain's CDR3 is CASSLEAGDTEAFF. The CDR3 nucleotides read TGTGCCAGCAGCTTAGAGGCCGGGGACACTGAAGCTTTCTTT. Looking up the rest from reference TRBV7-3 and TRBJ1-1 gives the full variable domain: GAGVSQTPSNKVTEKGKYVELRCDPISGHTALYWYRQSLGQGPEFLIYFQGTGAADDSGLPNDRFFAVRPEGSVSTLKIQRTERGDSAVYLCASSLEAGDTEAFFGQGTRLTVV.

The J gene is TRBJ2-1, the V gene TRBV28, with 7 nucleotides matching TRBD2. Germline V gives CDR1 MDHEN, CDR2 SYDVKM. This CDR3 region has 16 residues. Losses at the gene ends were 5 bases for V and 2 bases for J; bases not matched to a gene: 9. In DNA, the CDR3 is TGTGCCAGCAGTCTATCCGGGACTACGACCTACAATGAGCAGTTCTTC. It codes for CASSLSGTTTYNEQFF.

The V gene is TRBV28, the J gene TRBJ1-5; TRBD1 is a possible D gene (5 bases). Germline V gene sequence: CDR1 MDHEN, CDR2 SYDVKM. The CDR3 runs 14 residues. The germline V and J ends were trimmed by 5 bases and 3 bases, with 11 bases remaining between them. The CDR3 region has the DNA TGTGCCAGCAGTGTCGGGACTTACAATCAGCCCCAGCATTTT. Translating it yields CASSVGTYNQPQHF. The entire variable domain, with the rest obtained from reference TRBV28 and TRBJ1-5, is as follows: DVKVTQSSRYLVKRTGEKVFLECVQDMDHENMFWYRQDPGLGLRLIYFSYDVKMKEKGDIPEGYSVSREKKERFSLILESASTNQTSMYLCASSVGTYNQPQHFGDGTRLSIL.